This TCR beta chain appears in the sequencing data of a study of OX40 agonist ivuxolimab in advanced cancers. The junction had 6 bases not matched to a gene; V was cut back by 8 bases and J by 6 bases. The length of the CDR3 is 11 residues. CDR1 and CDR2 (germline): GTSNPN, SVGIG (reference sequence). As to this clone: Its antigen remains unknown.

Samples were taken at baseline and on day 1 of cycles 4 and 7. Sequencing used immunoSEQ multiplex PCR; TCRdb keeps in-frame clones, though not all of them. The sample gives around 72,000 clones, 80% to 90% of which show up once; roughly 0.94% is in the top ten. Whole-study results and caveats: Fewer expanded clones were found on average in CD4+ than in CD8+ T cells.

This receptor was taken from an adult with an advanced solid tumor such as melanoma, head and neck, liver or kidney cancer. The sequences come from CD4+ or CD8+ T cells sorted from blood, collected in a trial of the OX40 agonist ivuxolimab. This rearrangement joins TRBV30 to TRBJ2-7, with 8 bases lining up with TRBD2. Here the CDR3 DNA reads TGTGCCCAAGCGGGAGCTGGCGAGCAGTACTTC. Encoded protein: CAQAGAGEQYF.